The present T cell receptor beta chain was sequenced within a study of OX40 agonist ivuxolimab in advanced cancers. Study conclusions and caveats: There were also nonresponders showing low normalized T-cell clonal expansion.

This CDR3 spans 15 amino acids. CDR1 LNHDA and CDR2 SQIVND come from the germline V gene (reference sequence). V lost 3 bases and J lost 6, with 17 bases in between. Turning to this clone: Its target is not known.

Sequencing was performed with immunoSEQ multiplex PCR; in TCRdb, only in-frame clones are kept and a portion is missing. The table shows about 77,000 clones, with about 87% occurring only once. V is TRBV19 and J is TRBJ1-1; possibly TRBD1 for D (6 bases). This TCR was recovered from an adult with an advanced solid tumor such as melanoma, head and neck, liver or kidney cancer. The starting material was CD4+ or CD8+ T cells sorted from blood, obtained in a trial of the OX40 agonist ivuxolimab. The CDR3 coding sequence is TGTGCCAGTAGTATGAGCCCTGCTGGGGGCGCTGAAGCTTTCTTT. Protein: CASSMSPAGGAEAFF. The full variable domain, with the rest looked up from reference TRBV19 and TRBJ1-1, is DGGITQSPKYLFRKEGQNVTLSCEQNLNHDAMYWYRQDPGQGLRLIYYSQIVNDFQKGDIAEGYSVSREKKESFPLTVTSAQKNPTAFYLCASSMSPAGGAEAFFGQGTRLTVV.